Following are 32 T cell receptor beta chains from one sample sequenced in a study of blood T cells in healthy people across ages. Through a sample-barcoded 5' primer and a J-beta primer mix, a second PCR was run for about 6 to 11 cycles. One entry per CDR3 protein, called by TCRdb with MiXCR from the 5' RACE reads. In the table there are over 600,000 distinct CDR3 sequences, around 20% of which are singletons. Sequencing input: blood. These TCRs come from a man aged 70 or older in good health.

This clonotype appeared a few times. The chain has TRBV20-1 and TRBJ1-4; 11 bases map to TRBD1. Trimming removed 0 bases from V and 9 bases from J; junction bases left unmatched: 3. Per germline, CDR1 DFQATT and CDR2 SNEGSKA (reference sequence). CDR3 size: 14 residues. The CDR3 nucleotides read TGCAGTGCTAGAGAGGGGACAGGGGGTAAAAAACTGTTTTTT. Protein: CSAREGTGGKKLFF.

This clonotype was counted a few times. The chain joins TRBV20-1 to TRBJ2-3; no clear D. This CDR3 contains 12 residues. The V gene lost 3 bases and the J gene lost 2 bases, with 6 bases spanning the gap. The V gene's germline CDR1 is DFQATT and CDR2 SNEGSKA (reference sequence). The CDR3 DNA follows: TGCAGTGCTAGCGGCATCACAGATACGCAGTATTTT. It yields the protein CSASGITDTQYF.

This clonotype was detected a few times. The rearrangement joins TRBV9 to TRBJ1-2, with D unclear. The V end was cut by 4 bases, the J end by 1 base, with 14 bases between. CDR1 is SGDLS and CDR2 is YYNGEE in the germline V gene. The CDR3 covers 15 residues. The DNA for the CDR3 is TGTGCCAGCAGCCCCCTGGCCGGGATTAACTATGGCTACACCTTC. Translated, it gives CASSPLAGINYGYTF.

The table lists this clonotype with many counts. The chain employs TRBV7-2 and TRBJ2-7; 9 bases are shared with TRBD2. Germline values: CDR1 SGHTA, CDR2 FQGNSA. J was trimmed by 1 base and V by 3 bases; bases with no gene match: 10. This CDR3 has 17 amino acids. This CDR3 reads CASSLVSGSPFSYEQYF. The CDR3 DNA follows: TGTGCCAGCAGCTTGGTTAGCGGGAGCCCGTTTTCCTACGAGCAGTACTTC.

The rearrangement joins TRBV28 to TRBJ2-5; 10 nucleotides agree with TRBD2. Judging by the DNA end, TRBJ2-7 fits better; the J call may be wrong. Germline V gives CDR1 MDHEN, CDR2 SYDVKM. The CDR3 contains 17 residues. The CDR3: CASSSSISGRAVYEQYF. CDR3 in DNA: TGTGCCAGCAGTTCGAGTATCAGCGGGAGGGCAGTATACGAGCAGTACTTC.

The J gene is TRBJ1-1, the V gene TRBV5-1; TRBD1 agrees at 12 bases. Germline values: CDR1 SGHRS, CDR2 YFSETQ. V dropped 6 bases and J dropped 8; count of bases not matched to a gene: 5. CDR3 length: 13 amino acids. CDR3 residues: CASNTGTGGEAFF. In nucleotides, the CDR3 is TGCGCCAGCAACACCGGGACAGGGGGCGAAGCTTTCTTT.

This clonotype occurred a few times. The CDR3 loop reads CASSFPAAIQETQYF. CDR3 bases: TGCGCCAGCAGCTTCCCAGCGGCAATTCAAGAGACCCAGTACTTC. This chain connects TRBV5-1 to TRBJ2-5; maybe TRBD2 (5 bases). Germline V lookup: CDR1 SGHRS, CDR2 YFSETQ. V was clipped by 2 bases and J by 2 bases, with 13 bases between them. This CDR3 is 15 amino acids long.

This clonotype was seen a few times. The chain is built from TRBV24-1 and TRBJ1-2; the D gene is possibly TRBD1 (5 bases). The germline V gene has CDR1 KGHDR and CDR2 SFDVKD. V was pared by 4 bases and J by 7 bases, with 9 bases between. This CDR3 has 12 residues. The CDR3 DNA sequence: TGTGCCACCAGTGACCCAGGGCTTGGCTACACCTTC. It is translated as CATSDPGLGYTF.

This chain connects TRBV6-5 to TRBJ2-5; possibly TRBD2 for D (7 bases). This CDR3 region has 17 residues. Trimming stripped 2 bases from V and 2 bases from J, with 18 bases between. Germline CDR1 is MNHEY and CDR2 is SVGAGI. The CDR3, as DNA: TGTGCCAGCAGTTACACAGGGCGGGAGTCTCCTCAAGAGACCCAGTACTTC. This codes for CASSYTGRESPQETQYF.

The V gene is TRBV21-1, the J gene TRBJ2-5; TRBD1 is the table's D call, not checked against the DNA. TRBV21-1 is a documented pseudogene. The CDR3 has 16 amino acids. As DNA, the CDR3 is TGTGCCAGCAGACGCCCGGGACAGGGGTTCTACAATGAGCAGCTCTTC. This gives the protein CASRRPGQGFYNEQLF.

This clonotype came up many times. The chain recombines TRBV11-2 with TRBJ2-1; D is uncertain. V shed 1 base and J shed 0 bases, with 7 bases lying between them. Looked up from germline, CDR1 is SGHAT and CDR2 is FQNNGV. This CDR3 comprises 15 residues. CDR3 nucleotides: TGTGCCAGCAGCTTAGCTCCCAGCTCCTACAATGAGCAGTTCTTC. This sequence encodes CASSLAPSSYNEQFF.

J is TRBJ1-5 and V is TRBV9; possible D gene TRBD1, 5 bases. V was pared by 5 bases and J by 0 bases, with 12 bases between. Germline CDR1 and CDR2: SGDLS and YYNGEE. The CDR3 runs 15 residues. The CDR3 bases are TGTGCCAGCAGTTTCCTGGGGGATAGCAATCAGCCCCAGCATTTT. This translates into CASSFLGDSNQPQHF.

This clonotype showed up just a few times. The chain joins TRBV2 to TRBJ2-5; D is unresolved. Per germline, CDR1 SNHLY and CDR2 FYNNEI. V lost 4 bases and J lost 2, with 8 bases in between. The CDR3 is 13 residues long. The CDR3 protein is CASSASLQETQYF. As DNA, the CDR3 is TGTGCCAGCAGTGCCTCCCTTCAAGAGACCCAGTACTTC.

This clonotype was seen ten or more times. The chain recombines TRBV12-3 or TRBV12-4 with TRBJ2-5; maybe TRBD2 (6 bases). The CDR3 loop spans 14 amino acids. Trimming left V 1 base short and J 5 bases short, with 11 bases between. The CDR3 loop reads CASSLVGGTETQYF. In DNA, the CDR3 is TGTGCCAGCAGTTTAGTGGGAGGCACGGAGACCCAGTACTTC.

The chain has TRBV6-6 and TRBJ1-5; D unclear. This CDR3 is built from 12 residues. Germline CDR1 is MNHNY and CDR2 is SVGAGI (reference sequence). V was clipped by 7 bases and J by 4 bases, with 8 bases between them. The CDR3 here is CASNGPNQPQHF. The CDR3 coding sequence is TGTGCCAGCAACGGTCCAAATCAGCCCCAGCATTTT.

A few counts support this clonotype. The chain combines TRBV29-1 with TRBJ2-3; D may be TRBD1 (6 bases). The V gene lost 6 bases and the J gene lost 3 bases, with 13 bases spanning the gap. CDR3 length: 13 amino acids. Germline lookup yields CDR1 SQVTM and CDR2 ANQGSEA. The CDR3 spells CSVYRERTDTQYF. The CDR3 nucleotides are TGCAGCGTATACAGGGAACGGACAGATACGCAGTATTTT.

A few counts support this clonotype. V and J are TRBV9 and TRBJ2-2, with D hard to call. Trimming cost V 3 bases and J 4 bases, with 7 bases left between them. Per germline, CDR1 SGDLS and CDR2 YYNGEE. This CDR3 has 13 residues. CDR3: CASSAVFTGELFF. The CDR3 nucleotides are TGTGCCAGCAGCGCAGTCTTCACCGGGGAGCTGTTTTTT. The complete variable domain, with remaining parts taken from reference TRBV9 and TRBJ2-2, reads DSGVTQTPKHLITATGQRVTLRCSPRSGDLSVYWYQQSLDQGLQFLIQYYNGEERAKGNILERFSAQQFPDLHSELNLSSLELGDSALYFCASSAVFTGELFFGEGSRLTVL.

This clonotype has just a few counts. This may come from a read error, since a much larger clone is one base off. This chain joins TRBV5-1 and TRBJ2-1; 9 nucleotides align to TRBD1. Germline V lookup: CDR1 SGHRS, CDR2 YFSETQ. The CDR3 covers 15 residues. The ends lost 4 bases at V and 5 bases at J; junction bases unmatched: 7. The CDR3 sequence is CASSELRDRDNEQFF. DNA for the CDR3: TGCGCCAGCAGCGAGCTCCGGGACAGGGACAATGAGCAGTTCTTC.

This clonotype was picked up a small number of times. One end of the junction fails to match germline, which may point to a read error. The chain couples TRBV15 to TRBJ1-2, with a possible D match to TRBD1 (5 bases). Germline assignment: CDR1 LNHNV and CDR2 YYDKDF (reference sequence). This CDR3 spans 14 amino acids. The CDR3 bases are TGTGCCGCCAGCAGAGATGGGGCGGGAGGCGGCTACACCTTC. Protein sequence: CAASRDGAGGGYTF. The full variable domain, its missing parts supplied by reference TRBV15 and TRBJ1-2, is DAMVIQNPRYQVTQFGKPVTLSCSQTLNHNVMYWYQQKSSQAPKLLFHYYDKDFNNEADTPDNFQSRRPNTSFCFLDIRSPGLGDTAMYLCAASRDGAGGGYTFGSGTRLTVV.

This clonotype was observed a handful of times. The genes are TRBV7-2 and TRBJ2-7, with D possibly matching TRBD2 (5 bases). With 4 bases removed from V and 3 bases from J, the gap between germline ends came to 19 bases. This CDR3 comprises 16 residues. Looked up from germline, CDR1 is SGHTA and CDR2 is FQGNSA. CDR3 loop: CASSSQDSARYYEQYF. For the CDR3, the DNA is TGTGCCAGCAGCTCTCAGGACTCAGCCCGCTACTACGAGCAGTACTTC.

The chain has TRBV28 and TRBJ2-7; 12 nucleotides align to TRBD2. The CDR3 loop spans 17 amino acids. Unmatched junction bases numbered 12, after V lost 6 bases and J lost 3 bases. The V gene's germline CDR1 is MDHEN and CDR2 SYDVKM. CDR3 residues: CASRVAGELAGGYEQYF. CDR3 DNA sequence: TGTGCCAGCAGGGTAGCAGGGGAACTAGCGGGAGGCTACGAGCAGTACTTC.

This clonotype was counted only a few times. The chain is built from TRBV21-1 and TRBJ2-5; the DNA was not compared with TRBD1, the D call given in the table. TRBV21-1 represents a pseudogene. This CDR3 region has 13 residues. CDR3 nucleotide sequence: TGTGCCAGCAAATGGTCCAGGGGGCTGACCCAGTACTTC. Encoded protein: CASKWSRGLTQYF.

This sequence joins TRBV11-2 and TRBJ2-1, with D tentatively TRBD2 (6 bases). The CDR3 length is 15 residues. V was cut by 3 bases and J by 9 bases, with 18 bases left in between. CDR1 and CDR2 (germline): SGHAT, FQNNGV. CDR3 sequence: CASSLVLRAGTEQFF. The CDR3 DNA sequence: TGTGCCAGCAGCTTGGTCTTGCGGGCGGGAACTGAGCAGTTCTTC.

This chain uses TRBV28 with TRBJ1-5; perhaps TRBD1 as D (6 bases). The CDR3 runs to 15 residues. The germline V and J ends were trimmed by 6 bases and 6 bases, with 18 bases remaining between them. Germline V lookup: CDR1 MDHEN, CDR2 SYDVKM. The DNA of the CDR3 is TGTGCCAGCAGCACCACCGGGGGCCTCAGTCAGCCCCAGCATTTT. This sequence encodes CASSTTGGLSQPQHF.

The rearrangement uses TRBV12-3 or TRBV12-4 and TRBJ1-5, with TRBD1 matching 7 bases. This CDR3 is built from 13 residues. V shed 6 bases, J shed 4 bases, and the junction held 3 bases outside the gene matches. The CDR3 loop reads CASRSGGNQPQHF. In DNA form, the CDR3 reads TGTGCCAGCAGATCAGGGGGGAATCAGCCCCAGCATTTT.

This clonotype has only a few counts. V is TRBV20-1 and J is TRBJ2-7; 8 nucleotides match TRBD2. J gave up 2 bases and V 3 bases, and 12 bases lay outside the gene matches. CDR1 is DFQATT, CDR2 SNEGSKA, per germline (reference sequence). The CDR3 has 16 amino acids. The CDR3 sequence: CSARGPGLAETYEQYF. In DNA, the CDR3 is TGCAGTGCTAGGGGCCCCGGACTAGCAGAGACCTACGAGCAGTACTTC.

The chain couples TRBV21-1 to TRBJ2-4. TRBV21-1 is listed as a pseudogene. The length of the CDR3 is 14 residues. CDR3 sequence: CARHSGAAKNIQYF. The CDR3, as DNA: TGTGCCAGGCACTCGGGGGCTGCCAAAAACATTCAGTACTTC.

The CDR3 DNA follows: TGTGCCAGCTGGGACTCGGGAGCCTACAATGAGCAGTTCTTC. Protein: CASWDSGAYNEQFF. The J gene is TRBJ2-1, the V gene TRBV27, with a weak D call TRBD2 (6 bases). Germline V gene lookup returns CDR1 MNHEY and CDR2 SMNVEV (reference sequence). The length of the CDR3 is 14 residues. Between the trimmed V and J ends, which lost 8 bases and 2 bases, there was a span of 13 bases.

This chain joins TRBV21-1 and TRBJ2-5; the table calls TRBD2, which could not be checked here. TRBV21-1 is a pseudogene segment. The CDR3 contains 16 residues. As DNA, the CDR3 is TGTGCCAGCAGCACCCAGCCCGCTAGCGGGGTAGAGACCCAGTACTTC. Its protein product is CASSTQPASGVETQYF.

This sequence joins TRBV20-1 and TRBJ2-7; a possible D gene is TRBD1 (7 bases). V was cut by 5 bases and J by 3 bases, with 17 bases left in between. In germline, CDR1 is DFQATT, CDR2 SNEGSKA (reference sequence). The CDR3 is 14 residues long. As DNA, the CDR3 is TGCAGTGCTGGAAGACAGGGAGGTATCTACGAGCAGTACTTC. As protein: CSAGRQGGIYEQYF.

This chain uses TRBV14 with TRBJ1-5; the D is unclear. Trimming stripped 0 bases from V and 8 bases from J, with 17 bases between. The germline V gene encodes CDR1 SGHDN and CDR2 FVKESK. This CDR3 has 16 amino acids. The CDR3 bases are TGTGCCAGCAGCCAAGATCGGAAGAGGACCAACAAGCCCCAGCATTTT. The encoded protein is CASSQDRKRTNKPQHF. Using reference TRBV14 and TRBJ1-5 for the parts outside the CDR3, the full variable domain is EAGVTQFPSHSVIEKGQTVTLRCDPISGHDNLYWYRRVMGKEIKFLLHFVKESKQDESGMPNNRFLAERTGGTYSTLKVQPAELEDSGVYFCASSQDRKRTNKPQHFGDGTRLSIL.

This clonotype was seen a few times. The rearrangement joins TRBV20-1 to TRBJ2-7, with 8 bases identical to TRBD2. V dropped 3 bases and J dropped 4; count of bases not matched to a gene: 17. The CDR3 runs to 17 residues. Germline CDR1 and CDR2: DFQATT and SNEGSKA (reference sequence). Here the CDR3 reads CSASSRLALSSSYEQYF. The DNA for the CDR3 is TGCAGTGCTAGCTCCCGACTAGCGCTAAGTAGTTCATACGAGCAGTACTTC.